This TCR beta chain was recorded in a study of blood T cell repertoires in COVID-19. Looking at the study overall: The cDNA or gDNA used as material had been derived from T cells, B-cell-depleted T cells, or PBMCs.

The CDR3 totals 12 residues. Deletions cut 6 bases from V and 8 bases from J, with 12 bases between. Germline-derived CDR1 and CDR2 are MNHNY and SVGAGI (reference sequence). TCRdb keeps only in-frame clones here, not all; method: immunoSEQ multiplex PCR. The data hold more than 15,000 clones, with about 85% observed a single time. This clonotype was sampled from a human donor with active COVID-19. The donor label of this sample is uncertain. The chain combines TRBV6-6 with TRBJ2-3; no clear D. Sequenced sample: peripheral blood. CDR3 loop: CASRYIATTQYF. The CDR3 DNA follows: TGTGCCAGCAGATACATAGCAACTACGCAGTATTTT.